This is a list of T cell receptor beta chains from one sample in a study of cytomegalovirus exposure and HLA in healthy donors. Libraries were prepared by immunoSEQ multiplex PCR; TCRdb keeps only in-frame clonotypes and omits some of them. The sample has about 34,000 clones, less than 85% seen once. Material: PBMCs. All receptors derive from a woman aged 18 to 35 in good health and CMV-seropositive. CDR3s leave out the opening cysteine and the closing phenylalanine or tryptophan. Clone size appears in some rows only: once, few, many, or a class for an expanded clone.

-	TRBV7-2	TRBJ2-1	ASSSTSGYNNEQF
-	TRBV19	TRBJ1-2	ASNPGGIYGYT
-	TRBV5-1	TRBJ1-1	ASREQGYMNTEAF
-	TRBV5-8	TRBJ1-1	AGGGKQNTEAF
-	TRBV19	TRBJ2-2	ASSIRRGRANTGELF
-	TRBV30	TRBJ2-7	AWEGDGTYEQY
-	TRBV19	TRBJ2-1	ASSIGLPYNEQF
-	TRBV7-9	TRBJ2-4	ASSLTKRTAKNIQY
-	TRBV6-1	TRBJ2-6	ASSLTGFGANVLT
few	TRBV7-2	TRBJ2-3	ASRKGDTQY
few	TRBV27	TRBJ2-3	ASSSQRERDTQY
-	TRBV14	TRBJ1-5	ASSQERGNCYQKGQPQH
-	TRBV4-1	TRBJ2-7	ASSQTGSLFYEQY
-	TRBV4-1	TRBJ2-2	ASSQLPGQGHTGELF
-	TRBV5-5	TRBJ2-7	ASSPPPGEPLSYEQY
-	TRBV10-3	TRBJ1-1	AISVGRDTEAF
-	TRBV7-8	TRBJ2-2	ASSPSGMGYGELF
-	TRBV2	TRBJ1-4	ASSFGTGREKLF
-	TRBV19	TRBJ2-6	ASRSPGRATGANVLT
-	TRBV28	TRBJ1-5	ASSPHEGRNQPQH
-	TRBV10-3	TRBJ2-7	AIRRTSGDPSSYEQY
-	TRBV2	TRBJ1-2	ASRALEGAIGYT
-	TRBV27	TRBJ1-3	ASRSNRDGNTIY
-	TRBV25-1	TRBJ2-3	ASSEYKGREDTQY
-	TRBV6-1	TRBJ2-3	ASRETGLAGVDKSTDTQY
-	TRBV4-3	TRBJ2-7	ASSQDYETGGEQY
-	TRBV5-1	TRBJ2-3	ASSLGDRVSDTQY
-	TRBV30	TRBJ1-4	AWSDRDTHTPLEKLF
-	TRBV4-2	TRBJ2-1	ASSQTSGDYNEQF
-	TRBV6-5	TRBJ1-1	ASSRNRGSTEAF
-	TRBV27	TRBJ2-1	ASGSGRIYNEQF
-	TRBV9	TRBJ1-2	ASSREGARLGGYT
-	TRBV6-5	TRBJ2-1	ASSPTSYNEQF
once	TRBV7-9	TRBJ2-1	ASSSGQGTGDEQF
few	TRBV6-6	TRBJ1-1	ASTRLNTEAF
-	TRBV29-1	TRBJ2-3	SVEETLRTDTQY
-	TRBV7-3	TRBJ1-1	ASSSGVANTEAF
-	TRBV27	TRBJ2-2	ASSITQGTGELF
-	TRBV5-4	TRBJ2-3	ASSLAGGGADTQY
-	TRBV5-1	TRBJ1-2	ASSFEGTNTRYGYT
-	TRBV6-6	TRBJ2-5	AVGGREEQY
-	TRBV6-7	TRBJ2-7	ASSYSRTTGEAYEQY
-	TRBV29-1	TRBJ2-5	SVAPLQRTGQETQY
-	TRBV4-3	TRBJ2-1	ASSQDPSGSFDEQF
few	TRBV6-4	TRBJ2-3	ASSDAVTDTQY
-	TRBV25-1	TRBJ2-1	ASSAPKREGGWF
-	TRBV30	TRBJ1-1	AWSSGQNTEAF
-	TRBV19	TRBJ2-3	ASKAQGVMTDTQY
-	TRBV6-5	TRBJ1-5	ASSETGHQPQH
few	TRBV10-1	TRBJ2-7	ARDGQGSGYEQY
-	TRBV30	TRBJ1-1	ACRPGQGATEAF
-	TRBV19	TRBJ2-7	ASSMQAGGRHEQY
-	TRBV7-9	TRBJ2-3	ASSLLDRPQGGDTQY
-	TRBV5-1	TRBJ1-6	ASSLDRAESSPLH
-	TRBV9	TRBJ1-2	ASSQNIQTHQGAAYGCP